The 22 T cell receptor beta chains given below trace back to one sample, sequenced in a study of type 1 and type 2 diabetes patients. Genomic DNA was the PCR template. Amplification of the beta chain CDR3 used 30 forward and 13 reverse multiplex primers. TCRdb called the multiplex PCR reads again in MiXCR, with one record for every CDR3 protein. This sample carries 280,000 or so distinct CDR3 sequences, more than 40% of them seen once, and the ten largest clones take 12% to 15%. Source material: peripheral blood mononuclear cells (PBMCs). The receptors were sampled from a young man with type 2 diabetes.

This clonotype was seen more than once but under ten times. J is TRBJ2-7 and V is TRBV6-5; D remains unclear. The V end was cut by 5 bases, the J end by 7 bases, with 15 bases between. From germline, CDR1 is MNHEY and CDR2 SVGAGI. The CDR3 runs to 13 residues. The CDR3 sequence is CASSPSYAEEQYF. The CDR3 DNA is TGTGCCAGCAGTCCCTCGTACGCTGAGGAGCAGTACTTC.

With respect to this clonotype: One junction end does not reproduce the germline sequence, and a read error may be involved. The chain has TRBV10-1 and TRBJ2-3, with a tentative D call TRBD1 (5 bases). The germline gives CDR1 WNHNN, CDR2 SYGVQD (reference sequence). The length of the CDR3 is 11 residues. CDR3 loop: CTSSAQGTQYF. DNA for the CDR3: TGCACCAGCAGTGCGCAGGGAACGCAGTATTTT.

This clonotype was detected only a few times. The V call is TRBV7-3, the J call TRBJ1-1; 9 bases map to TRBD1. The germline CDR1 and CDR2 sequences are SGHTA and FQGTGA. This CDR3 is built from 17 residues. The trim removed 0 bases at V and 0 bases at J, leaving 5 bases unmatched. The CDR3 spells CASSLTGTGYMNTEAFF. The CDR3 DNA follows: TGTGCCAGCAGCTTAACTGGGACAGGGTACATGAACACTGAAGCTTTCTTT.

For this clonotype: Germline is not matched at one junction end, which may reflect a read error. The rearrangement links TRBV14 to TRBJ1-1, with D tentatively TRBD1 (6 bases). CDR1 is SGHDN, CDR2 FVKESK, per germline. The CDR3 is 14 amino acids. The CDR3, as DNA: TGTGCCAGCGGCCAATCCAGGGGAGGAGCTGAAGCTTTCTTT. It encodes CASGQSRGGAEAFF.

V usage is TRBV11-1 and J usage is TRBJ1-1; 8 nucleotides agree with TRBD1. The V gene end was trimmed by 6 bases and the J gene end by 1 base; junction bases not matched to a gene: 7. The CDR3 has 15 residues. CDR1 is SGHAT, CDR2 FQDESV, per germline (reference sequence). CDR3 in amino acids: CASRQGGIKNTEAFF. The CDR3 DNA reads TGTGCCAGCAGACAGGGGGGTATTAAGAACACTGAAGCTTTCTTT.

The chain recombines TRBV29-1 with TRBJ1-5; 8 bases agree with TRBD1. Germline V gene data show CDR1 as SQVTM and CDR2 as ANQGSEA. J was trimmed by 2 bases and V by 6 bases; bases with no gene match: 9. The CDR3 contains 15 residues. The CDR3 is CSVLGQGGGNQPQHF. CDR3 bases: TGCAGCGTCCTTGGACAGGGAGGAGGCAATCAGCCCCAGCATTTT.

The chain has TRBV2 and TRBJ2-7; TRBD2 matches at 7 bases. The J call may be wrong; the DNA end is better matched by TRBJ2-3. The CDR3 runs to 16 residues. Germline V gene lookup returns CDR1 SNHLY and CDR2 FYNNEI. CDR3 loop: CASSVEAGEASYTQYF. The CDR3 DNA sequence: TGTGCCAGCAGCGTAGAGGCGGGAGAGGCTTCCTATACGCAGTATTTT.

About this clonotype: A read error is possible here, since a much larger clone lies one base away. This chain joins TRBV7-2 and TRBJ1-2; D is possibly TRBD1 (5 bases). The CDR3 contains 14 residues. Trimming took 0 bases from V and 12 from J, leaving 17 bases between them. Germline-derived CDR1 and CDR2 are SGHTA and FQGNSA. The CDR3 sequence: CASSLARGGAVDTF. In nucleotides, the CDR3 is TGTGCCAGCAGCTTAGCTCGAGGTGGGGCGGTGGACACCTTC.

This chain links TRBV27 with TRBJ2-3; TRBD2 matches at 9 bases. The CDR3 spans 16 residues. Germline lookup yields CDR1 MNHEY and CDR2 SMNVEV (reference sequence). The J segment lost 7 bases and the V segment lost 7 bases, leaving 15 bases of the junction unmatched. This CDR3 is CASKVPLAGRFYTQYF. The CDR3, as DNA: TGTGCCAGCAAGGTCCCTCTAGCGGGGCGGTTTTATACGCAGTATTTT.

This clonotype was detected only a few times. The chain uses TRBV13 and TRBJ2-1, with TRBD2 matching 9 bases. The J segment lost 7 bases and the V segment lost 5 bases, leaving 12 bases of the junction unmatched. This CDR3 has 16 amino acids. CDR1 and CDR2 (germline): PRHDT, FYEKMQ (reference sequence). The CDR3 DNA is TGTGCCAGCAGCCCCACAAATGGACTAGCGAGAAATGAGCAGTTCTTC. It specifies CASSPTNGLARNEQFF.

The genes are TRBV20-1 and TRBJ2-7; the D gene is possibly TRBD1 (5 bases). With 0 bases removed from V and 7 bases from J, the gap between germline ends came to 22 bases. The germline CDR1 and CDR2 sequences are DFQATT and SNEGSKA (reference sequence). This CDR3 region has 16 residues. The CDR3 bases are TGCAGTGCTAGAGACCCTCAACAGGTGGGCATTGGAGAGCAGTACTTC. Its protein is CSARDPQQVGIGEQYF.

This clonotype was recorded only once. The CDR3 DNA reads as TGTGCCACCAGTGAGGGGGGCTGGAATGAGCAGTTCTTC. Its translation: CATSEGGWNEQFF. The chain couples TRBV24-1 to TRBJ2-1; perhaps D is TRBD1 or TRBD2 (6 bases each). The CDR3 is 13 amino acids. The germline gives CDR1 KGHDR, CDR2 SFDVKD. V lost 4 bases to trimming and J lost 7 bases, with 10 bases between them.

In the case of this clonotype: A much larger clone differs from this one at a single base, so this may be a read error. CDR3 protein: CTSSEGQGGYEQYF. The CDR3 DNA follows: TGTACCAGCAGTGAGGGACAGGGGGGCTACGAGCAGTACTTC. This chain joins TRBV2 and TRBJ2-7; the match to TRBD1 covers 11 bases. Germline V lookup: CDR1 SNHLY, CDR2 FYNNEI. The CDR3 consists of 14 residues.

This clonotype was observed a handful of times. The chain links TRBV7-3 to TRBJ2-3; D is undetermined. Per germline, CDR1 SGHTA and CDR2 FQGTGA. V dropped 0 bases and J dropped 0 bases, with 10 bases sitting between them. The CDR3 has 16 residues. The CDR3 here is CASSLTGETSTDTQYF. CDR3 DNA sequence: TGTGCCAGCAGCTTAACCGGAGAAACTAGCACAGATACGCAGTATTTT.

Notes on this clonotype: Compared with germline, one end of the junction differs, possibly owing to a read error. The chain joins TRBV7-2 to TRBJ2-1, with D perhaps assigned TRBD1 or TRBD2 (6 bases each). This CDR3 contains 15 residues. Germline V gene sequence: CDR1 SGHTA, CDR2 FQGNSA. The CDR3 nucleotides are TGTGGCAGCAGCTTAGGAGGGGGTTCCTACAATGAGCAGTTCTTC. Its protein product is CGSSLGGGSYNEQFF.

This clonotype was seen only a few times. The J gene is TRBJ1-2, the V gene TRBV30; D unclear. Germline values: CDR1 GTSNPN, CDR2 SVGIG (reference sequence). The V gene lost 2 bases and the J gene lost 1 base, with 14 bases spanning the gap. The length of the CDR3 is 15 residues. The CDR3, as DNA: TGTGCCTGGAGTACTCAAGGAGGAAGTAACTATGGCTACACCTTC. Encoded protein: CAWSTQGGSNYGYTF.

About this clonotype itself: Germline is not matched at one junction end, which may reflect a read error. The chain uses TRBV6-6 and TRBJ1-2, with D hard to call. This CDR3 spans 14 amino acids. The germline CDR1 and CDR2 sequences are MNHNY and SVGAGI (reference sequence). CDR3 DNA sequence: TGTGCAAGCAGCCGGACCGACGCTAACTATGGCTACACCTTC. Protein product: CASSRTDANYGYTF.

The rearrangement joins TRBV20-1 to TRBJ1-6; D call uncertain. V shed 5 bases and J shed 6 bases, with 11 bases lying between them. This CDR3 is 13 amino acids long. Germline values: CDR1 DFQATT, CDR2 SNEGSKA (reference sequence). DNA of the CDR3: TGCAGTGCTCGACTGAGTGCTAATTCACCCCTCCACTTT. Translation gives CSARLSANSPLHF.

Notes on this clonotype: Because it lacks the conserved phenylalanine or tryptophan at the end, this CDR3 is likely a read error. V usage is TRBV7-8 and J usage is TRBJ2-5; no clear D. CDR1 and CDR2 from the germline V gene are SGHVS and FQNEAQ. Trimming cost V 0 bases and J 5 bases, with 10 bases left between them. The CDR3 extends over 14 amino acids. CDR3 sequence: CASSLAGRGETQYS. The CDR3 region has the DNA TGTGCCAGCAGCTTAGCCGGTCGTGGGGAGACCCAGTACTCC.

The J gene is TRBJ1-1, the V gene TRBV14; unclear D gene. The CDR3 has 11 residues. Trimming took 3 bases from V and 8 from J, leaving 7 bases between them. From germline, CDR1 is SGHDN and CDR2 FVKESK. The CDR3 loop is CASSQEPEAFF. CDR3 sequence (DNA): TGTGCCAGCAGCCAGGAACCAGAAGCTTTCTTT.

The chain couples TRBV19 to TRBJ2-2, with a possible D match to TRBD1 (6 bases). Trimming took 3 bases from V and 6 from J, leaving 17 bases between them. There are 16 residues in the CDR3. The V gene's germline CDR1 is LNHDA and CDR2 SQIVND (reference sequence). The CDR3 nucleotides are TGTGCCAGTAGTATTAAGTCTGGGGGCGACCCCGGGGAGCTGTTTTTT. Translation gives CASSIKSGGDPGELFF.

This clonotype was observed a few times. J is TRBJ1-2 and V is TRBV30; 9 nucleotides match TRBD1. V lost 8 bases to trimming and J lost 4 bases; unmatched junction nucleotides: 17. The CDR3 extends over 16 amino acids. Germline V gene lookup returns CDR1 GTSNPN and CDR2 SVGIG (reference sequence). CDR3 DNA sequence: TGTGCCAGTAGCTCGGACAGGGGCATCACAAGCTATGGCTACACCTTC. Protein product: CASSSDRGITSYGYTF.